This TCR beta chain derives from a study of T cell changes during pregnancy in multiple sclerosis. The method was immunoSEQ multiplex PCR; TCRdb's version includes in-frame clones alone and lacks a portion of them. Of 9,000 to 10,000 clones detected, 83% appear once; the ten largest clones hold 15% to 20%. V lost 4 bases, J lost 4 bases, and 9 bases stayed unmatched. From germline, CDR1 is SEHNR and CDR2 FQNEAQ (reference sequence). This CDR3 contains 15 residues. This TCR came from a female donor in good health, enrolled as a control in a pregnancy study. This chain joins TRBV7-9 and TRBJ1-2, with TRBD1 identical over 7 bases. The material sequenced was CD8+ T cells from peripheral blood mononuclear cells, taken in the third trimester of pregnancy. The CDR3 DNA reads TGTGCCAGCAGCTCATCGACAGGGAGGAGCTATGGCTACACCTTC. Protein sequence: CASSSSTGRSYGYTF.